This section outlines one T cell receptor beta chain sequence together with its context. What this receptor recognizes is not known. The read finishes 3 residues shy of the CDR3 end, and the germline J gene is used to complete it. This sample is part of a study of Tregs in tolerant kidney transplant recipients (dated by TCRdb to between 2018 and 2020). About the study as a whole: The transplants used related donors along with nonmyeloablative bone marrow transplantation, and in the human trials mixed chimerism was transient. Before combined kidney and bone marrow transplantation, this study identified donor-specific regulatory T cells using TCRbeta sequencing and then followed those same cells after transplant.

The paper as a whole reports these results and caveats: Because the PCR primers were changed over time for some patients, nucleotide-level comparison could not be performed across the samples from those patients. Expanding Tregs with activated donor B cells appeared to identify the most biologically relevant and donor-specific TCRbeta repertoire. In tolerant patients, donor-specific Tregs expanded more than Tregs overall, which suggests antigen-driven rather than nonspecific expansion. Although technical replication error seemed to be minimal, the question of biological reproducibility was not addressed directly. Because only a small number of patients were included, the study had limitations, and the results will need to be validated in larger populations as well as under other immunosuppression protocols.

Trimming accounts for 6 bases at V and 5 bases at J, while the number of junction bases matched to no gene is 4. CDR1 SGHTA and CDR2 FQGNSA were looked up in the germline V gene. There are 13 amino acids in the CDR3, from cysteine to phenylalanine inclusive. Shown are 30 bases from within the CDR3, in frame from base 1. For TCRbeta CDR3 sequencing, genomic DNA was extracted from sorted cells using the QIAGEN DNeasy Blood and Tissue Kit. High-throughput TCRbeta CDR3 sequencing, which included PCR amplification with bias correction and internal controls, was done commercially through immunoSEQ. Per the source publication's procedure: Unique productive TCRbeta sequences were defined by CDR3 nucleotide sequence where primers matched, otherwise by CDR3 amino acid sequence with Vbeta and Jbeta genes. As a correction for sorting error, sequences shared between sorted populations at a frequency ratio of 2:1 or less were discarded, and the remaining shared sequences were assigned to the higher population. Donor-reactive sequences were defined as at least 5-fold expanded in CFSE-low cells versus unstimulated cells, with frequency of at least 0.01% in CFSE-low cells. Repertoire divergence was quantified by Jensen-Shannon divergence calculated from the top 100 TCRbeta sequences ranked by frequency. For any sample with multiple sequencing runs, sorting error was corrected in each run separately before the runs were pooled. TCRdb carries this immuneACCESS record with in-frame sequences only. Its versions omit some clonotypes, under half of them owing to an unresolved V gene in the studies checked, with the rest unexplained. The V and J calls and clone size were taken over from that table, and D and trimming were inferred from the DNA. This sample's clone table shows roughly 32,000 clones. Together, the top ten hold approximately 15% of the sample.

Sample time point, as interpreted from the label and publication: blood sample drawn before combined kidney and bone marrow transplant. Unstimulated Tregs (CD4+CD25+CD127-), CD4+ non-Tregs (CD4+CD25-), CD4 and CD8 cells were FACS-sorted from thawed PBMCs. The patients were several recipients of combined kidney and bone marrow transplants from the ITN036ST trial, and samples were available only from these trial subjects. Healthy control blood was processed to PBMCs with a Ficoll density gradient and then cryopreserved, whereas patient PBMCs were collected both before and after transplant. This sample comprised CD8+ T cells from blood, obtained before the transplant. The chain is encoded by TRBV7-2 joined to TRBJ1-2, with 9 junctional bases fitting TRBD1. The receptor's source is a human donor who received a combined kidney and bone marrow transplant. CDR3 loop: CASSYGTGYGYTF. The sequenced CDR3 bases are TGTGCCAGCAGTTACGGGACAGGGTATGGC.